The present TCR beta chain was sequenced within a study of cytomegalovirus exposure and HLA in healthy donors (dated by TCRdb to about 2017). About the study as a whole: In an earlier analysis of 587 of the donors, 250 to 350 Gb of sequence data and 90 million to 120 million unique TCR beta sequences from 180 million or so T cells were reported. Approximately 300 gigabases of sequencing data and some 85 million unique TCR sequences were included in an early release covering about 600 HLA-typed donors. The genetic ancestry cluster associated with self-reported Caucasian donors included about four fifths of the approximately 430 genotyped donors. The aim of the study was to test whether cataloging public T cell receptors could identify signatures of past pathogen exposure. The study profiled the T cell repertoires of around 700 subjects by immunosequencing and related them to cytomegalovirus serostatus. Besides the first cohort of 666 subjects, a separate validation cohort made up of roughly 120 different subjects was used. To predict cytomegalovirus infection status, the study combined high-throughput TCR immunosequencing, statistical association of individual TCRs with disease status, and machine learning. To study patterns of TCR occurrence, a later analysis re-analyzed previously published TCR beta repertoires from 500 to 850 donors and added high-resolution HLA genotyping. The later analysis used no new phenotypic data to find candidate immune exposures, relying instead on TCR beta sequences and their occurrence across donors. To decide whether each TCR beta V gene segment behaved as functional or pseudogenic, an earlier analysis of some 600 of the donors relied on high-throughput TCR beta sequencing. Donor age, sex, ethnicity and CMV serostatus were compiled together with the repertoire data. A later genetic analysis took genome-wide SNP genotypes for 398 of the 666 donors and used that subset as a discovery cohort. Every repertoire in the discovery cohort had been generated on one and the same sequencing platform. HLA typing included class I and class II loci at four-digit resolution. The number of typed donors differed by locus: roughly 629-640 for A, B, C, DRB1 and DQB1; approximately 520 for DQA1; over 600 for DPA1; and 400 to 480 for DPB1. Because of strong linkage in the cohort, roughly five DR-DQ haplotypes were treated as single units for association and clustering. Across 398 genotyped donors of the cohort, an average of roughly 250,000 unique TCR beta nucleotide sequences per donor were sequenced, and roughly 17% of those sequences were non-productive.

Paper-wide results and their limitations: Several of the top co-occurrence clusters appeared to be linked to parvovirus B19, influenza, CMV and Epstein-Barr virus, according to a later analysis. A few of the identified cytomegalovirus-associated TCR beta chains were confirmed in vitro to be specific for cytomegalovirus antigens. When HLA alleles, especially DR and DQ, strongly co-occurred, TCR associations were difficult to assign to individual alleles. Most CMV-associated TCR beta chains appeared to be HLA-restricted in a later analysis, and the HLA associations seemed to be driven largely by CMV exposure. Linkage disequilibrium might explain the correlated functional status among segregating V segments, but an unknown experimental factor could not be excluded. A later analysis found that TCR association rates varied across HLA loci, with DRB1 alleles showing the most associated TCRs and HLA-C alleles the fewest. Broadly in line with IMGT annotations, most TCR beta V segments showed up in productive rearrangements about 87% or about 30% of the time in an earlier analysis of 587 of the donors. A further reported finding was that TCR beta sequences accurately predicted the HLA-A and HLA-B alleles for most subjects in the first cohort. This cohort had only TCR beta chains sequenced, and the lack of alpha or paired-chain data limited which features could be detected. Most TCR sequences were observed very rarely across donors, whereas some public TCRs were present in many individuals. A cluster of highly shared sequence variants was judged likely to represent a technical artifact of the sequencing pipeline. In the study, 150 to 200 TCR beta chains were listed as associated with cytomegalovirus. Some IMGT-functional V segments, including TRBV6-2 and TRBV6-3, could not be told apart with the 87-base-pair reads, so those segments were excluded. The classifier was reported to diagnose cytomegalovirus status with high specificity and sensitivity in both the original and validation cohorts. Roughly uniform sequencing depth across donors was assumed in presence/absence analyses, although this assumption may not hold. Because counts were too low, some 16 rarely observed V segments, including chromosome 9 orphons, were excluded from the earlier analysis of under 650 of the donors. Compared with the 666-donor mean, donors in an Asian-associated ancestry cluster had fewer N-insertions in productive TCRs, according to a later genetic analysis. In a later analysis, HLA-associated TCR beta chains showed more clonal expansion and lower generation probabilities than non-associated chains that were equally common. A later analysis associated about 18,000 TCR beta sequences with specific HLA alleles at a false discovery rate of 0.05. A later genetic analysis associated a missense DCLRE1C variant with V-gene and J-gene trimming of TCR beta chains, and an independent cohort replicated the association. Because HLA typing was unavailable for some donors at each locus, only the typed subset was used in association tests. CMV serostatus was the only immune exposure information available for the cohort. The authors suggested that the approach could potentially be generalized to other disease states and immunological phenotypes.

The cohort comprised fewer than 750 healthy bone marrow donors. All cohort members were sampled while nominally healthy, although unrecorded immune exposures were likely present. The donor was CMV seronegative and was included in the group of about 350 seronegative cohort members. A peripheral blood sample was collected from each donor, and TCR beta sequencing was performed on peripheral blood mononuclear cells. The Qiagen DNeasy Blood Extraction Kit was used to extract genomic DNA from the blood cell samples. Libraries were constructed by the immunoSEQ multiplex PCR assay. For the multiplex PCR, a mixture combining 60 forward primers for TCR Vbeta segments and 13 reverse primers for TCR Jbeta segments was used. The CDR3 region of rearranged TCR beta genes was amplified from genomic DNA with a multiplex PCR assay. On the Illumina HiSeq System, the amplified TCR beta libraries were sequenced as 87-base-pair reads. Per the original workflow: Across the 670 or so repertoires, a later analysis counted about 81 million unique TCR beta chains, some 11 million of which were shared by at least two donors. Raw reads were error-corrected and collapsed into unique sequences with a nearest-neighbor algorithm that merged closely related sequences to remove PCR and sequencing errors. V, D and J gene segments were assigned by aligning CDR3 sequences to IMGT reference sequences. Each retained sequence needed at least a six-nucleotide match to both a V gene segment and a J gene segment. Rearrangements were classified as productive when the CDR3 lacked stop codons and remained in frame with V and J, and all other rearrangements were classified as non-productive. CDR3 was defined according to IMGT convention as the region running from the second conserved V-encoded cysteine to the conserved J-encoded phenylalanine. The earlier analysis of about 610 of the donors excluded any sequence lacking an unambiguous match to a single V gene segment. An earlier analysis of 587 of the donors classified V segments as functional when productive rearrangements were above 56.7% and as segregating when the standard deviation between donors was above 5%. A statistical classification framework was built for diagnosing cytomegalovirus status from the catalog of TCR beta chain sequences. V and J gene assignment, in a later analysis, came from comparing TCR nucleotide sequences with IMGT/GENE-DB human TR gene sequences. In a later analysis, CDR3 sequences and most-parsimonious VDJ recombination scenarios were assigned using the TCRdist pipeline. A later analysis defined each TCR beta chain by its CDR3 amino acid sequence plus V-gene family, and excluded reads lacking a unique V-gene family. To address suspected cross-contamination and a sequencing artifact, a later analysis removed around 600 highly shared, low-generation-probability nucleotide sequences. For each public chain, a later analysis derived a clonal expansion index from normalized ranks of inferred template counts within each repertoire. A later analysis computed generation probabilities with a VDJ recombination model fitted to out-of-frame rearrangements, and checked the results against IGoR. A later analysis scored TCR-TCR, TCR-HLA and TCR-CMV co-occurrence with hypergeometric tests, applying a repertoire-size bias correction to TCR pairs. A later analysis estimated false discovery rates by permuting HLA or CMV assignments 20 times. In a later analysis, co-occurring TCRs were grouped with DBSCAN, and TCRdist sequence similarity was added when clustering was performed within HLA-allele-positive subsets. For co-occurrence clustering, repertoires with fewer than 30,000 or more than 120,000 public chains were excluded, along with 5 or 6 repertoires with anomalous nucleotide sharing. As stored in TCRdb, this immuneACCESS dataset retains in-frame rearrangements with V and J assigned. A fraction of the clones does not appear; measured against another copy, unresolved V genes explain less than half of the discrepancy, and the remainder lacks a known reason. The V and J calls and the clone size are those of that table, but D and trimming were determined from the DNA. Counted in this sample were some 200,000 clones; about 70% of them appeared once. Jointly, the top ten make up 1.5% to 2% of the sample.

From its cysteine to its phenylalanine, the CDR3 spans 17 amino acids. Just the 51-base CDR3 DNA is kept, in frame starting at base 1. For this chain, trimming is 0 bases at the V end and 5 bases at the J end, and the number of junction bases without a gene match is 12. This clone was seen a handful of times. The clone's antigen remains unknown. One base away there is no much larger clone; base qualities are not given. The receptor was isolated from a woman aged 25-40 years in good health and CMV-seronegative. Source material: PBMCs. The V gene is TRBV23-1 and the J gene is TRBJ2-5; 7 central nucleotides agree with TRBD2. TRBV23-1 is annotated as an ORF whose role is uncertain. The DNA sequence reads TGCGCCAGCAGTCAATCTACCCTGAGGGAGGGCCGGGAGACCCAGTACTTC. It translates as CASSQSTLREGRETQYF.